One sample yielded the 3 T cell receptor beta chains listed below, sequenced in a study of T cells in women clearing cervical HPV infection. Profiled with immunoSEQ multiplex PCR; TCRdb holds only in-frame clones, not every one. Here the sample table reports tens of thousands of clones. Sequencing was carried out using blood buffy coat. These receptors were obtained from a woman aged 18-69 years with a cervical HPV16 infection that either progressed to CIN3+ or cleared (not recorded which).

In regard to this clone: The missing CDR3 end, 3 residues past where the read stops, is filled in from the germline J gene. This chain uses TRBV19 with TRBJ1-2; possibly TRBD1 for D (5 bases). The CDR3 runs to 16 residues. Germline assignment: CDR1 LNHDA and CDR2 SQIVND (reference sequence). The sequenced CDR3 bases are TGTGCCAGTAGTCCTGGGGCCCGACTAGAGACAGATACC. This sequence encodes CASSPGARLETDT. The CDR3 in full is CASSPGARLETDTYTF.

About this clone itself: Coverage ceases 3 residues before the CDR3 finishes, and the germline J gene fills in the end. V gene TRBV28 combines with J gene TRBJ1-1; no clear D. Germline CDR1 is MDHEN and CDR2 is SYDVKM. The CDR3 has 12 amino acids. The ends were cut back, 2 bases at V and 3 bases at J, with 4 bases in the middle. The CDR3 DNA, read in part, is TGTGCCAGCAGTTTAGCGCACACTGAA. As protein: CASSLAHTE. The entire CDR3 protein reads CASSLAHTEAFF.

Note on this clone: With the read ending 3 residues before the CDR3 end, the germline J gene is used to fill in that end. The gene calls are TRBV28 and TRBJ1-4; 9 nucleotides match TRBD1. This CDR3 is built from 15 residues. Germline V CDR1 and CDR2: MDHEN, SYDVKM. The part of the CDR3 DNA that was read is TGTGCCAGCAGTGCCCTCGACAGGGGGAACTCACCA. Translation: CASSALDRGNSP. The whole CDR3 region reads CASSALDRGNSPLFF. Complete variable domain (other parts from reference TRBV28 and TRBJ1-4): DVKVTQSSRYLVKRTGEKVFLECVQDMDHENMFWYRQDPGLGLRLIYFSYDVKMKEKGDIPEGYSVSREKKERFSLILESASTNQTSMYLCASSALDRGNSPLFFGSGTQLSVL.